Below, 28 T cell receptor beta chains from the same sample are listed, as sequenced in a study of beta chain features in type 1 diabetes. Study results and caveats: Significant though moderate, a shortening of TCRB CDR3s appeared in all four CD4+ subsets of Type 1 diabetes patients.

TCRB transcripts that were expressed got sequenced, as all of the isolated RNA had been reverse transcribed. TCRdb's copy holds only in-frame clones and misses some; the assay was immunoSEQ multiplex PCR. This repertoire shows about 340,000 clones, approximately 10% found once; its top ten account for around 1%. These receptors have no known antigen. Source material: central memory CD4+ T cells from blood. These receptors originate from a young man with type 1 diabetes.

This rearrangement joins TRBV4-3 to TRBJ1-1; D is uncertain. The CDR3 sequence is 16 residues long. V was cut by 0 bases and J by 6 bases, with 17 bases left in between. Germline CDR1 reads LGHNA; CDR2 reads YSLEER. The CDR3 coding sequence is TGCGCCAGCAGCCAAGATCGGAGGACGTATAAGGCTGAAGCTTTCTTT. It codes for CASSQDRRTYKAEAFF.

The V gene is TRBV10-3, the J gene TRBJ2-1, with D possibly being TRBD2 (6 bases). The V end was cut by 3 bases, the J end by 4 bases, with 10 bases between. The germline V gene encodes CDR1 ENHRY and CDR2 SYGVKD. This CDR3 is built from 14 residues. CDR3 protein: CAISDGGDYNEQFF. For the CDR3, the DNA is TGTGCCATCAGTGACGGAGGGGATTACAATGAGCAGTTCTTC.

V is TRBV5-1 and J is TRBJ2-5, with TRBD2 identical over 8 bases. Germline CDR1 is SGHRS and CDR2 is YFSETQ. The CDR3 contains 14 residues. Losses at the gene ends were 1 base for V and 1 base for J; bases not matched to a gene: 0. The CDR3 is CASSLTSGQETQYF. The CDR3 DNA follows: TGCGCCAGCAGCTTGACTAGCGGCCAAGAGACCCAGTACTTC.

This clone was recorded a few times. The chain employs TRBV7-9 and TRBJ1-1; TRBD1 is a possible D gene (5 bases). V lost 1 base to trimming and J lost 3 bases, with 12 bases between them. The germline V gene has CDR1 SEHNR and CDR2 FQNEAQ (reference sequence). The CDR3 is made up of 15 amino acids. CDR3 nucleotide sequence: TGTGCCAGCAGCTTAGATCGGGGGGTGGACACTGAAGCTTTCTTT. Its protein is CASSLDRGVDTEAFF.

CDR3 DNA sequence: TGTGCCAGCTTCCTCCCGGGAATATCGGGAGGCTACACCTTC. Amino acid sequence: CASFLPGISGGYTF. V usage is TRBV11-2 and J usage is TRBJ1-2; D is undetermined. Germline lookup yields CDR1 SGHAT and CDR2 FQNNGV. Trimming removed 8 bases at V and 8 bases at J, with 21 bases between. The CDR3 is 14 residues long.

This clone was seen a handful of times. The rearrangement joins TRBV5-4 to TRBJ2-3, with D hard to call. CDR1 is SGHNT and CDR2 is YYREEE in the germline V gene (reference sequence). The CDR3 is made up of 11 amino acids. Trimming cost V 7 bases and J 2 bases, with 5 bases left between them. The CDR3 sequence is CASGNTDTQYF. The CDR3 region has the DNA TGTGCCAGCGGAAACACAGATACGCAGTATTTT.

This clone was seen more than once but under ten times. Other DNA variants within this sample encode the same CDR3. CDR3 in amino acids: CASSPGANVLTF. CDR3 nucleotides: TGTGCCAGCAGTCCGGGGGCCAACGTCCTGACTTTC. The chain has TRBV6-5 and TRBJ2-6; D is ambiguous. V lost 5 bases to trimming and J lost 4 bases, with 3 bases between them. The length of the CDR3 is 12 residues. Germline V gives CDR1 MNHEY, CDR2 SVGAGI.

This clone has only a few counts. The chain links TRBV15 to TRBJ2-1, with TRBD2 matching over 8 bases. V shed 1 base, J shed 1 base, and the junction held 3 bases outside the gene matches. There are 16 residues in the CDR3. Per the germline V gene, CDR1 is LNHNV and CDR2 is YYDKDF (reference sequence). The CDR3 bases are TGTGCCACCAGCAGAGCCCGGGGGGGGTCCTACAATGAGCAGTTCTTC. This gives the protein CATSRARGGSYNEQFF.

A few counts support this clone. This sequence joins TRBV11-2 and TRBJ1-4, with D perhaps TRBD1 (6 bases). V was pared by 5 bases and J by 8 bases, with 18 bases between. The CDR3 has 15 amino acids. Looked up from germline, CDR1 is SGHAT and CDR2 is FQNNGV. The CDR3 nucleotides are TGTGCCAGCAGCCCCCGCCGGGACAATTGGGAAAAACTGTTTTTT. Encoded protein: CASSPRRDNWEKLFF.

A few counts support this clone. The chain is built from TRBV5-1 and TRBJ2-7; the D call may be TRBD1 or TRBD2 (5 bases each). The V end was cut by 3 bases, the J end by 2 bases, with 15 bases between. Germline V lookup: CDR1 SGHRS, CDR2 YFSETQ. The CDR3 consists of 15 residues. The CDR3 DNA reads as TGCGCCAGCAGCTCGGAACCGGGACGGACCTACGAGCAGTACTTC. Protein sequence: CASSSEPGRTYEQYF.

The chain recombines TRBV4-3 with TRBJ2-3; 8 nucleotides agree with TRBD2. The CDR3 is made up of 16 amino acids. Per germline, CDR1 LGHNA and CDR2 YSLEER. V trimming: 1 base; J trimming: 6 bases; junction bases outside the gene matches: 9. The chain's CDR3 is CASSQGQAGAGDTQYF. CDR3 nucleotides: TGCGCCAGCAGCCAAGGCCAAGCGGGGGCTGGGGATACGCAGTATTTT.

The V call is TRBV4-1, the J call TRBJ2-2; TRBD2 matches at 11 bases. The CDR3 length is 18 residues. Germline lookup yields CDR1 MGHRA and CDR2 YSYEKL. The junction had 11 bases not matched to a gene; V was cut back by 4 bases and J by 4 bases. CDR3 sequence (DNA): TGCGCCAGCAGCCGAGAACTTAGCGGGGGGGCTTCCACCGGGGAGCTGTTTTTT. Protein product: CASSRELSGGASTGELFF.

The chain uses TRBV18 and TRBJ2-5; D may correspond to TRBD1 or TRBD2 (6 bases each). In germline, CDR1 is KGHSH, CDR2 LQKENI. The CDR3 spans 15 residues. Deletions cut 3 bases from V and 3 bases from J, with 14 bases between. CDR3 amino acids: CASSPPGGSEETQYF. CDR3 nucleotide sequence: TGTGCCAGCTCACCCCCCGGGGGCTCCGAAGAGACCCAGTACTTC.

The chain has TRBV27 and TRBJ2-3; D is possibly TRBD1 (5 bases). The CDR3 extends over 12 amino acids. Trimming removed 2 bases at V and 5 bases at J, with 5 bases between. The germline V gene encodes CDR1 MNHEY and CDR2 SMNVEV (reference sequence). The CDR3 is CASSLRGDTQYF. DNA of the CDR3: TGTGCCAGCAGTTTAAGGGGAGATACGCAGTATTTT.

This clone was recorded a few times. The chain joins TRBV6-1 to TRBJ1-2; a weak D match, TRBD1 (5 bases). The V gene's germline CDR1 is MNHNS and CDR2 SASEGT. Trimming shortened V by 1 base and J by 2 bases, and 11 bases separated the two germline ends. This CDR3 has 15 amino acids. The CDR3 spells CASSEDPRDNYGYTF. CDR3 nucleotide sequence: TGTGCCAGCAGTGAAGACCCTCGGGACAACTATGGCTACACCTTC.

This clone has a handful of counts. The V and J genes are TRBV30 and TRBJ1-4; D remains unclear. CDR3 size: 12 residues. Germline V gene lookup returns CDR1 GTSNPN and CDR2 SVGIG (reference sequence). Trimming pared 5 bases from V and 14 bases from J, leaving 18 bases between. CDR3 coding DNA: TGTGCCTGGGGTGAGCGGAAAGGTTTTCTGTTTTTT. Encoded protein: CAWGERKGFLFF.

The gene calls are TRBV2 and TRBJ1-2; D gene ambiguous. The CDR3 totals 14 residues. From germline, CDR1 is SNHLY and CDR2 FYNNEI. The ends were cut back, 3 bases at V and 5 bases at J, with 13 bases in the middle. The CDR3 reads CASSEEGSEYGYTF. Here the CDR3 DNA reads TGTGCCAGCAGTGAGGAGGGTTCAGAGTATGGCTACACCTTC.

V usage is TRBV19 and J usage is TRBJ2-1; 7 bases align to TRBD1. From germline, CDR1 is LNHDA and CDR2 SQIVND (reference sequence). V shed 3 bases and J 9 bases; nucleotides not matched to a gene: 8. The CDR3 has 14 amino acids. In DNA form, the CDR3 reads TGTGCCAGTAGTATGGACCCAGGGGGTACTGAGCAGTTCTTC. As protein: CASSMDPGGTEQFF. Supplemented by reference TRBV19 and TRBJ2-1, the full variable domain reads DGGITQSPKYLFRKEGQNVTLSCEQNLNHDAMYWYRQDPGQGLRLIYYSQIVNDFQKGDIAEGYSVSREKKESFPLTVTSAQKNPTAFYLCASSMDPGGTEQFFGPGTRLTVL.

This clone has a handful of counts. The DNA for the CDR3 is TGCGCCAGCAGCTTGGAACTAGGCGGGCGAGGGGGTGAGCAGTTCTTC. Protein sequence: CASSLELGGRGGEQFF. The chain links TRBV5-1 to TRBJ2-1; maybe TRBD1 (6 bases). V was trimmed by 0 bases and J by 9 bases, leaving 19 bases between them. This CDR3 comprises 16 residues. Germline values: CDR1 SGHRS, CDR2 YFSETQ.

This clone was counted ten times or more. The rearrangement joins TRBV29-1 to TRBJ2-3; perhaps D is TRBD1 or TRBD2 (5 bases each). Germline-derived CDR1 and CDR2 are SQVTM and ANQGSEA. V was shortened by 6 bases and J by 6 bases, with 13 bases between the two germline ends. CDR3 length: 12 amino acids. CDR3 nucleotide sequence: TGCAGCGTCGAGAGGGGCTCGGATACGCAGTATTTT. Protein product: CSVERGSDTQYF.

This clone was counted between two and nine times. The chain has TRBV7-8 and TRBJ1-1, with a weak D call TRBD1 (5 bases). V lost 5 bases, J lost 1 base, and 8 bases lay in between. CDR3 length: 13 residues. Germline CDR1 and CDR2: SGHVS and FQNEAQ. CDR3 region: CASSKGQNTEAFF. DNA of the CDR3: TGTGCCAGCAGCAAAGGACAGAACACTGAAGCTTTCTTT. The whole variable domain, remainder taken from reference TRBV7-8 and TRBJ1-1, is GAGVSQSPRYKVAKRGQDVALRCDPISGHVSLFWYQQALGQGPEFLTYFQNEAQLDKSGLPSDRFFAERPEGSVSTLKIQRTQQEDSAVYLCASSKGQNTEAFFGQGTRLTVV.

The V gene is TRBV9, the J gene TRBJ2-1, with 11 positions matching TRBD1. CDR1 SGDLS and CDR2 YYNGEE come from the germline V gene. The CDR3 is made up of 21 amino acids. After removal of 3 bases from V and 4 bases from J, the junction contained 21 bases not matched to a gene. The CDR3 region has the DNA TGTGCCAGCAGCGGACAAGGACAGGGGGCGTCGGTAGCGGGGTCTTACAATGAGCAGTTCTTC. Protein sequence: CASSGQGQGASVAGSYNEQFF.

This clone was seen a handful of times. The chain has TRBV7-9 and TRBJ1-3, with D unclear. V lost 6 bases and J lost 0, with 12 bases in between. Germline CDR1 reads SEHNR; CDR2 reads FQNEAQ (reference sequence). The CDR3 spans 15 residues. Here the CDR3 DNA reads TGTGCCAGCAGTTCCCCCGGGAACTCTGGAAACACCATATATTTT. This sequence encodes CASSSPGNSGNTIYF.

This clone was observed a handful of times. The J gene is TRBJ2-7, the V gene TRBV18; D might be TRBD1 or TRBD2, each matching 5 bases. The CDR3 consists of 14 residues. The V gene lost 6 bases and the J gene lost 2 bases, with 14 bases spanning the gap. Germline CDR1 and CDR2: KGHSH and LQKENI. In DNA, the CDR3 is TGTGCCAGCTCTTCCGGGACGGACGCCTACGAGCAGTACTTC. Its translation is CASSSGTDAYEQYF.

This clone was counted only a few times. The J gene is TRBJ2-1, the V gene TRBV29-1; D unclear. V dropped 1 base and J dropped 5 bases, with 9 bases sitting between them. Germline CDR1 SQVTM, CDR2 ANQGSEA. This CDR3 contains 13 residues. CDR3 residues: CSVEGALHNEQFF. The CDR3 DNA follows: TGCAGCGTTGAAGGGGCCCTCCACAATGAGCAGTTCTTC.

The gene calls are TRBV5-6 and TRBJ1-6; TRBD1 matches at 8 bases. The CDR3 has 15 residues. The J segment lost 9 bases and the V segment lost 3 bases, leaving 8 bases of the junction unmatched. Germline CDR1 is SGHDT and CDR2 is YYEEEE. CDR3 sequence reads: CASSYRGVGGSPLHF. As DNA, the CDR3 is TGTGCCAGCAGCTACAGGGGGGTCGGAGGTTCACCCCTCCACTTT.

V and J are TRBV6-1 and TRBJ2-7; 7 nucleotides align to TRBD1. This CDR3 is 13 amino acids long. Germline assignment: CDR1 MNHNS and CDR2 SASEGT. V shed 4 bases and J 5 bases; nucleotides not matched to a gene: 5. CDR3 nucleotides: TGTGCCAGCAGTGTACAGGGGTCTAACGAGCAGTACTTC. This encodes CASSVQGSNEQYF.

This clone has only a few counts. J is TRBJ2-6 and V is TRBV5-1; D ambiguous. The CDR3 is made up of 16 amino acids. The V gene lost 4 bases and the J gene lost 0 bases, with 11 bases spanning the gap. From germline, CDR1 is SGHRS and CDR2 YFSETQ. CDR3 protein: CASSPVPSSGANVLTF. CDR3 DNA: TGCGCCAGCAGCCCGGTTCCTAGCTCTGGGGCCAACGTCCTGACTTTC.